The text below deals with one T cell receptor beta chain. This record belongs to a study of blood T cell repertoires in COVID-19. The wider study: The samples span acute and convalescent COVID-19 from the United States, Italy and Spain.

The V gene's germline CDR1 is MGHRA and CDR2 YSYEKL. After removal of 1 base from V and 2 bases from J, the junction contained 0 bases not matched to a gene. The CDR3 sequence is 15 residues long. Original methodology: Amplification of reference gene primers was used by the study to estimate nucleated cell counts. Measured with immunoSEQ multiplex PCR; TCRdb has only the in-frame clones, and not every one. The DNA was the basis for D and trimming; V, J and clone size are from that table. Of about 230,000 clones in the sample, approximately 90% are singletons; the top ten hold roughly 10%. The sequenced sample consisted of peripheral blood. The TCR comes from a man aged 50 to 59 with COVID-19, enrolled during active disease. This chain links TRBV4-1 with TRBJ2-7; TRBD2 matches 12 bases. The CDR3 sequence is CASSQGTSGAYEQYF. The CDR3 bases are TGCGCCAGCAGCCAAGGGACTAGCGGGGCCTACGAGCAGTACTTC.